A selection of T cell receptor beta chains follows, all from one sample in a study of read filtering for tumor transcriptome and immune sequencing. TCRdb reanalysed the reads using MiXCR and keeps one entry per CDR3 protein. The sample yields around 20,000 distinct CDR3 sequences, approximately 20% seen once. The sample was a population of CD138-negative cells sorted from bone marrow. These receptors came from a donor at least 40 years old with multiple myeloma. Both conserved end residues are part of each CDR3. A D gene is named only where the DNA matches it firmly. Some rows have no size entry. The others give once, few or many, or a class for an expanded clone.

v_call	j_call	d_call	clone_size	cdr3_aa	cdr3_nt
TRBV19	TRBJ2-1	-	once	CASSVSGAYPYNERFF	TGTGCCAGTAGTGTTTCCGGGGCTTACCCTTACAATGAGCGGTTCTTC
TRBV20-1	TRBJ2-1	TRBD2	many	CSVLGTSGKYNEQFF	TGCAGTGTCCTCGGGACTAGCGGGAAATACAATGAGCAGTTCTTC
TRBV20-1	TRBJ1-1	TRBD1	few	CSADRAVDTEAFF	TGCAGTGCGGACAGGGCGGTGGATACTGAAGCTTTCTTT
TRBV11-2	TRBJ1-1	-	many	CASSFRVDTEAFF	TGTGCCAGCAGCTTCAGGGTTGACACTGAAGCTTTCTTT
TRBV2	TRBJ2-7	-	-	CASRVSREQYF	TGTGCCAGCAGGGTATCGCGCGAGCAGTACTTC
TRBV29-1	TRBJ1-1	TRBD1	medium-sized	CSVAGATGKTEAFF	TGCAGCGTTGCTGGGGCGACAGGGAAGACTGAAGCTTTCTTT
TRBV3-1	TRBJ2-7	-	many	CASSHDRNEQYF	TGTGCCAGCAGCCATGATCGGAACGAGCAGTACTTC
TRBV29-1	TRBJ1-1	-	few	CSVIEGGRTTEAFF	TGCAGCGTTATAGAAGGGGGTAGGACCACTGAAGCTTTCTTT
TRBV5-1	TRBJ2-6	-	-	CASGTEGSLSTSGANVPTF	TGCGCCAGCGGCACAGAGGGGAGCCTATCAACCTCTGGGGCCAACGTCCCGACTTTC
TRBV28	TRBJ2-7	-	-	CASNRAYEQYF	TGTGCCAGCAATAGGGCCTACGAGCAGTACTTC
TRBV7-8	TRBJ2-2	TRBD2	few	CASSLMLLGLAGTGELFF	TGTGCCAGCAGCTTAATGCTTTTGGGACTAGCGGGCACCGGGGAGCTGTTTTTT
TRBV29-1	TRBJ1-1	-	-	CSVVHSWNTEAFF	TGCAGCGTTGTTCACTCGTGGAACACTGAAGCTTTCTTT
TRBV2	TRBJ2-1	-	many	CASSEKASLNEQFF	TGTGCCAGCAGTGAAAAGGCTAGCCTGAATGAGCAGTTCTTC
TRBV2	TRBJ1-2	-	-	CASSRGSGYTF	TGTGCCAGCAGTCGTGGAAGTGGCTACACCTTC
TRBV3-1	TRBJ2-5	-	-	CASSLPPETQYF	TGTGCCAGCAGCCTCCCCCCAGAGACCCAGTACTTC
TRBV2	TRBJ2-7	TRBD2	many	CASSVDSGIFEQYF	TGTGCCAGCAGTGTGGATAGCGGGATTTTCGAGCAGTACTTC
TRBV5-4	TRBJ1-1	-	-	CASSFRVGLNTEAFF	TGTGCCAGCAGCTTTCGGGTGGGTTTAAACACTGAAGCTTTCTTT
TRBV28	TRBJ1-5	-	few	CASSFSGHGQPQHF	TGTGCCAGTAGTTTCTCAGGGCACGGTCAGCCCCAGCATTTT